The T cell receptor (beta chain) described here comes from a study of cytomegalovirus exposure and HLA in healthy donors. Trimming cost V 6 bases and J 0 bases; bases outside gene matches: 7. The CDR3 contains 17 residues. Germline CDR1 is MNHEY and CDR2 is SMNVEV (reference sequence). Study-wide results and limits: Later analysis associated a missense DCLRE1C variant with TCR beta V- and J-gene trimming. Reportedly, a later analysis found an Asian-associated ancestry cluster had fewer N-insertions than the approximately 700-donor mean. Within a later analysis, the majority of CMV-associated TCR beta chains appeared HLA-restricted.

PCR employed 60 Vbeta and 13 Jbeta primers. Some clones are missing from TCRdb's copy, which holds only in-frame ones; the method was immunoSEQ multiplex PCR. The sample carries under 250,000 clones, around 83% recorded once. As concerns this clone: The antigen is undetermined.

The J gene is TRBJ1-4, the V gene TRBV27; 10 bases match TRBD1. This clonotype was sampled from a girl aged 2 to 10 in good health and CMV-seronegative. Sequenced sample: PBMCs. The DNA for the CDR3 is TGTGCCAGCAGCTACGGACAGGGGGTAACAACTAATGAAAAACTGTTTTTT. Protein sequence: CASSYGQGVTTNEKLFF. The variable domain in full, completed from reference TRBV27 and TRBJ1-4, reads EAQVTQNPRYLITVTGKKLTVTCSQNMNHEYMSWYRQDPGLGLRQIYYSMNVEVTDKGDVPEGYKVSRKEKRNFPLILESPSPNQTSLYFCASSYGQGVTTNEKLFFGSGTQLSVL.